The clone carrying this T cell receptor (beta chain) was observed a few times. The antigen remains unidentified. The PCR used 60 Vbeta and 13 Jbeta primers. The repertoire was sequenced with immunoSEQ multiplex PCR; TCRdb's copy has only in-frame clones and lacks some. The sample shows 98,000 or so clones, more than 60% of them seen only once. The data stem from a study of cytomegalovirus exposure and HLA in healthy donors. Study results and caveats: Reported results showed that the classifier diagnosed cytomegalovirus status with high specificity and sensitivity.

The V end was cut by 6 bases, the J end by 1 base, with 12 bases between. Germline CDR1 and CDR2: SNHLY and FYNNEI. This CDR3 contains 14 residues. Sample: PBMCs. The V gene is TRBV2, the J gene TRBJ1-1, with D possibly TRBD1 on 5 matching bases. This clonotype was obtained from a human donor in good health. Written as DNA, the CDR3 is TGTGCCAGCAGCTCTAGGCAGGGGAACACTGAAGCTTTCTTT. Its translation: CASSSRQGNTEAFF.